Listed below are T cell receptor beta chains from one sample, sequenced in a study of cytomegalovirus exposure and HLA in healthy donors. Some clones are missing from TCRdb's copy, which holds only in-frame ones; the method was immunoSEQ multiplex PCR. The table includes under 150,000 clones, 82% detected once. Sequencing input: PBMCs. The origin of the receptors is a male donor in good health and CMV-seronegative. Each CDR3 is given with its conserved first and last residue. A D gene is named only where the DNA matches it firmly. Clone sizes are given selectively: once, few, many, or a class where the clone is expanded.

v_call	clone_size	d_call	j_call	cdr3_nt	cdr3_aa
TRBV19	-	TRBD1	TRBJ1-2	TGTGCCAGTAGAGGACAGGGAATAGGCGGCTACACCTTC	CASRGQGIGGYTF
TRBV1	-	-	TRBJ2-5	TGCACCAGCAGCCAAGTCATCAGAGGGCTAGCGGGGAGAGGTCCAGAGACCCAGTACTTC	CTSSQVIRGLAGRGPETQYF
TRBV11-1	-	TRBD2	TRBJ2-3	TGTGCCAGCAGCTTTCTAGGACTAGCCACAGATACGCAGTATTTT	CASSFLGLATDTQYF
TRBV9	-	-	TRBJ2-3	TGTGCCAGCAGCGTAACTAGATCCGATACGCAGTATTTT	CASSVTRSDTQYF
TRBV6-6	once	TRBD1	TRBJ2-2	TGTGCCAGCAGGCCCGGGGACAGCAACACCGGGGAGCTGTTTTTT	CASRPGDSNTGELFF
TRBV6-5	-	-	TRBJ2-7	TGTGCCAGCAGTCACGGGACTGGAGTTTTGAACGAGCAGTACTTC	CASSHGTGVLNEQYF
TRBV9	-	-	TRBJ1-1	TGTGCCAGCAGCGCACAGAGGAACACTGAAGCTTTCTTT	CASSAQRNTEAFF
TRBV6-5	-	-	TRBJ2-1	TGTGCCAGCAGCCCCGGGGGAGTTCCTATCAATGAGCAGTTCTTC	CASSPGGVPINEQFF
TRBV6-5	few	TRBD2	TRBJ2-7	TGTGCCAGCAGTTACTCTTCCGCTAGCGGCTACGAGCAGTACTTC	CASSYSSASGYEQYF
TRBV7-7	few	TRBD1	TRBJ2-3	TGTGCTAGCAGCAGGGACAGTGGGGATACGCAGTATTTT	CASSRDSGDTQYF
TRBV4-3	-	TRBD1	TRBJ1-2	TGCGCCAGCAGCCATGAGGACAGGGTGGACTATGGCTACACCTTC	CASSHEDRVDYGYTF
TRBV7-2	-	-	TRBJ2-3	TGTGCCAGCAGCCGGCGGACAGATACGCAGTATTTT	CASSRRTDTQYF
TRBV6-6	-	-	TRBJ1-3	TGTGCCAGCTCGAACTCAAACAGGGCCAACACCATATATTTT	CASSNSNRANTIYF
TRBV7-2	-	TRBD2	TRBJ2-1	TGTGCCAGCCGCCCTCGGAGCGGGAGGGACAATGAGCAGTTCTTC	CASRPRSGRDNEQFF
TRBV30	-	-	TRBJ1-4	TGTGCCTGGAGTGTGGGAGGGTTAGGCGAAAAACTGTTTTTT	CAWSVGGLGEKLFF
TRBV18	-	-	TRBJ1-5	TGTGCCAGCTCACCACAGGGGTCTCAGCCCCAGCATTTT	CASSPQGSQPQHF
TRBV5-4	few	-	TRBJ2-7	TGTGCCAGCAGCTACAATAGGGACAAATACGAGCAGTACTTC	CASSYNRDKYEQYF
TRBV30	-	TRBD2	TRBJ2-5	TGTGCCTGGAGTGTACCCAGCGGGAGTGGGAGAGAGACCCAGTACTTC	CAWSVPSGSGRETQYF
TRBV5-1	few	-	TRBJ2-1	TGCGCCAGCAGCTTGTATTCGCGGCAGGGGTCAAACAATGAGCAGTTCTTC	CASSLYSRQGSNNEQFF
TRBV29-1	-	TRBD1	TRBJ2-5	TGCAGCGTTGAAGATCCCAGGGCCACAGGGGACCAGTACTTC	CSVEDPRATGDQYF
TRBV25-1	-	-	TRBJ1-2	TGTGCCAGCAGTGAGATCGTCTCAGGGCTCAGGGGCTACACCTTC	CASSEIVSGLRGYTF
TRBV2	few	TRBD1	TRBJ2-3	TGTGCCACCCGGACGGGACAGAGCACAGATACGCAGTATTTT	CATRTGQSTDTQYF
TRBV4-1	few	TRBD1	TRBJ2-2	TGCGCCAGCAGCCAAGGGACAGGACCCACCGGGGAGCTGTTTTTT	CASSQGTGPTGELFF
TRBV6-5	-	-	TRBJ2-6	TGTGCCAGCAGTTATCAGGGCCCTGGGGCCAACGTCCTGACTTTC	CASSYQGPGANVLTF
TRBV19	few	TRBD1	TRBJ1-4	TGTGCCAGTAGCCCGACAGGGAGTGAAAAACTGTTTTTT	CASSPTGSEKLFF
TRBV28	-	TRBD1	TRBJ2-7	TGTGCCAGCAGTCTCCCGACAGGGATCTCCTACGAGCAGTACTTC	CASSLPTGISYEQYF
TRBV11-2	-	-	TRBJ2-2	TGTGCCAGCAGCTTCCCACCCAGGGCGAACACCGGGGAGCTGTTTTTT	CASSFPPRANTGELFF
TRBV18	-	TRBD1	TRBJ2-2	TGTGCCAGCTCACTACTCTTCCAAGTGCACAGGGGACCTGCGCGAGGTACCGGGGAGCTGTTTTTT	CASSLLFQVHRGPARGTGELFF
TRBV11-2	-	TRBD2	TRBJ2-5	TGTGCCAGCAGCCTCTGGACTAGCGGGAAAGAGACCCAGTACTTC	CASSLWTSGKETQYF
TRBV30	-	TRBD1	TRBJ1-4	TGTGCCTGGGGGACAGCCCTGCTTGGAGAAAAACTGTTTTTT	CAWGTALLGEKLFF
TRBV19	-	TRBD2	TRBJ2-1	TGTGCCAGTAAGGTAGCGGGGACCTACAATGAGCAGTTCTTC	CASKVAGTYNEQFF
TRBV9	-	-	TRBJ2-1	TGTGCCAGCACCCCAGGACAGGGTCTAGCGGACAATGAGCAGTTCTTC	CASTPGQGLADNEQFF
TRBV6-1	-	-	TRBJ2-7	TGTGCCAGCAGTGAAGCTCGCCAGGCTCACGAGCAGTACTTC	CASSEARQAHEQYF
TRBV27	-	-	TRBJ2-3	TGTGCCAGCCACCACTATTCTAGCACAGATACGCAGTATTTT	CASHHYSSTDTQYF